This T cell receptor beta chain was documented in a study of T cell changes during pregnancy in multiple sclerosis. Only one count was recorded for this clone. Sequencing used immunoSEQ multiplex PCR; TCRdb keeps in-frame clones, though not all of them. The repertoire consists of 52,000 or so clones, with 80% to 95% occurring once and the leading ten covering around 0.25%. CDR1 is MNHEY, CDR2 SVGAGI, per germline. With 6 bases removed from V and 0 bases from J, the gap between germline ends came to 12 bases. The CDR3 is made up of 14 amino acids. The sequence was collected from a female donor with multiple sclerosis, enrolled in a pregnancy study. The sequencing here drew on CD4+ T cells from peripheral blood mononuclear cells, taken in the second trimester of pregnancy. V is TRBV6-5 and J is TRBJ2-7; the D gene is possibly TRBD1 (5 bases). In DNA, the CDR3 is TGTGCCAGCAGAACCACAGGTTCCTCCTACGAGCAGTACTTC. Its protein is CASRTTGSSYEQYF.